These 2 T cell receptor beta chains share one sample of origin, sequenced in a study of T cells in Graves' hyperthyroidism and ophthalmopathy. Amplification targeted TCR beta CDR3 regions from RNA transcripts. Researchers ran a first-round RT-PCR on the TCR CDR3 using the HTBI primer set. MiXCR, applied by TCRdb to the multiplex PCR reads, yields one record per CDR3 protein. The sample shows fewer than 700,000 distinct CDR3 sequences, over 15% of them seen only once. The sequenced material came from blood. These receptors all stem from a woman aged 18-29 years with Graves' ophthalmopathy.

The chain carries TRBV6-5 and TRBJ1-1, with D maybe TRBD1 (5 bases). This CDR3 is built from 12 residues. Deletions cut 0 bases from V and 10 bases from J, with 9 bases between. Germline CDR1 is MNHEY and CDR2 is SVGAGI. The CDR3 DNA sequence: TGTGCCAGCAGTTACTCGAGGGGAGCAGCTTTCTTT. This translates into CASSYSRGAAFF.

This clonotype was recorded many times. The CDR3 here is CASSPQGTGANVLTF. CDR3 coding DNA: TGTGCCAGCTCACCACAGGGGACTGGGGCCAACGTCCTGACTTTC. The rearrangement links TRBV18 to TRBJ2-6; D perhaps matches TRBD1 (5 bases). V gave up 1 base and J gave up 2 bases, with 6 bases separating them. This CDR3 is built from 15 residues. Germline lookup yields CDR1 KGHSH and CDR2 LQKENI. The complete variable domain, with remaining parts taken from reference TRBV18 and TRBJ2-6, reads NAGVMQNPRHLVRRRGQEARLRCSPMKGHSHVYWYRQLPEEGLKFMVYLQKENIIDESGMPKERFSAEFPKEGPSILRIQQVVRGDSAAYFCASSPQGTGANVLTFGAGSRLTVL.